One and the same sample provided the 21 T cell receptor beta chains below, sequenced in a study of OX40 agonist ivuxolimab in advanced cancers. Sequencing used immunoSEQ multiplex PCR; TCRdb keeps in-frame clones, though not all of them. The sample includes around 63,000 clones, 75% to 90% of them seen just once. The sample was CD4+ or CD8+ T cells sorted from blood, taken in a trial of the OX40 agonist ivuxolimab. All receptors come from an adult with an advanced solid tumor such as melanoma, head and neck, liver or kidney cancer.

The chain links TRBV10-1 to TRBJ2-2, with TRBD2 matching 14 bases. The CDR3 spans 17 residues. Germline trimming cut 6 bases from V and 4 bases from J; bases unmatched to any gene: 7. Germline CDR1 and CDR2: WNHNN and SYGVQD (reference sequence). CDR3 nucleotide sequence: TGCGCCAGCAGCTCTGGGACTAGCGGGAGAACCACCGGGGAGCTGTTTTTT. It specifies CASSSGTSGRTTGELFF.

The chain uses TRBV15 and TRBJ1-4, with D uncertain. V was pared by 8 bases and J by 0 bases, with 10 bases between. CDR1 LNHNV and CDR2 YYDKDF come from the germline V gene (reference sequence). CDR3 length: 14 residues. CDR3 in amino acids: CATGRGATNEKLFF. The CDR3 DNA sequence: TGTGCCACCGGTAGAGGCGCAACTAATGAAAAACTGTTTTTT. Full variable domain (missing parts from reference TRBV15 and TRBJ1-4): DAMVIQNPRYQVTQFGKPVTLSCSQTLNHNVMYWYQQKSSQAPKLLFHYYDKDFNNEADTPDNFQSRRPNTSFCFLDIRSPGLGDTAMYLCATGRGATNEKLFFGSGTQLSVL.

The chain links TRBV4-2 to TRBJ2-1; D unclear. This CDR3 comprises 14 residues. Germline assignment: CDR1 LGHNA and CDR2 YNFKEQ. Trimming removed 1 base at V and 8 bases at J, with 12 bases between. The CDR3 DNA is TGTGCCAGCAGCCAAGTCGATCGCACCGATGAGCAGTTCTTC. It translates to CASSQVDRTDEQFF.

The chain combines TRBV9 with TRBJ2-7; 11 bases are a match to TRBD1. CDR3 length: 16 amino acids. The V and J ends lost 2 bases and 4 bases, in that order; junction bases with no gene match: 8. Per the germline V gene, CDR1 is SGDLS and CDR2 is YYNGEE. This CDR3 is CASSVRDRGFTYEQYF. The CDR3 nucleotides are TGTGCCAGCAGCGTCCGGGACAGGGGGTTTACGTACGAGCAGTACTTC.

The V gene is TRBV6-1, the J gene TRBJ2-7; D tentatively reads TRBD1 or TRBD2 (5 bases each). V lost 7 bases and J 4 bases, leaving 11 bases between the germline ends. The V gene's germline CDR1 is MNHNS and CDR2 SASEGT. The CDR3 contains 12 residues. The CDR3 DNA sequence: TGTGCCAGCAACGGGGCAGCTTACGAGCAGTACTTC. This codes for CASNGAAYEQYF.

This rearrangement joins TRBV7-9 to TRBJ2-5; 11 positions agree with TRBD2. The germline CDR1 and CDR2 sequences are SEHNR and FQNEAQ (reference sequence). With V trimmed by 2 bases and J by 1 base, 6 bases remained unmatched. This CDR3 comprises 17 residues. CDR3 protein: CASSLTSGRGGQETQYF. CDR3 nucleotides: TGTGCCAGCAGCTTAACTAGCGGGAGAGGGGGCCAAGAGACCCAGTACTTC.

The chain links TRBV15 to TRBJ2-2; no clear D. The CDR3 length is 13 residues. Germline V gives CDR1 LNHNV, CDR2 YYDKDF (reference sequence). V lost 0 bases and J 9 bases, leaving 8 bases between the germline ends. The CDR3 loop is CATSRDLERELFF. In DNA form, the CDR3 reads TGTGCCACCAGCAGAGACCTGGAAAGGGAGCTGTTTTTT. The full variable domain, rest sourced from reference TRBV15 and TRBJ2-2, is DAMVIQNPRYQVTQFGKPVTLSCSQTLNHNVMYWYQQKSSQAPKLLFHYYDKDFNNEADTPDNFQSRRPNTSFCFLDIRSPGLGDTAMYLCATSRDLERELFFGEGSRLTVL.

The V gene is TRBV7-8, the J gene TRBJ2-7; weak D call: TRBD1 (6 bases). The CDR3 has 17 residues. Germline V CDR1 and CDR2: SGHVS, FQNEAQ. V lost 2 bases to trimming and J lost 0 bases, with 17 bases between them. DNA for the CDR3: TGTGCCAGCAGCTTAAGACAGGTTGGAAAGAGCTCCTACGAGCAGTACTTC. The encoded protein is CASSLRQVGKSSYEQYF.

The rearrangement joins TRBV10-3 to TRBJ1-1, with D maybe TRBD1 (6 bases). V dropped 4 bases and J dropped 0 bases, with 12 bases sitting between them. The V gene's germline CDR1 is ENHRY and CDR2 SYGVKD. The CDR3 extends over 15 amino acids. The CDR3 reads CAISGPQGLNTEAFF. The CDR3 nucleotides are TGTGCCATCAGTGGCCCGCAGGGGCTGAACACTGAAGCTTTCTTT.

About this clone itself: Relative to the germline gene, one junction end is altered; a read error may explain this. V usage is TRBV7-7 and J usage is TRBJ2-5, with TRBD1 as a possible D gene (7 bases). This CDR3 region has 15 residues. The germline V gene has CDR1 SSHAT and CDR2 FNYEAQ (reference sequence). CDR3 bases: TGTGCTAGCAGCTTAGGAGGGACAGCTCAAGAGACCCAGTACTTC. Its translation is CASSLGGTAQETQYF.

The V and J genes are TRBV5-1 and TRBJ1-2, with D unresolved. Germline-derived CDR1 and CDR2 are SGHRS and YFSETQ. The CDR3 has 14 amino acids. V was clipped by 4 bases and J by 1 base, with 11 bases between them. This CDR3 reads CASSRVGFNYGYTF. CDR3 nucleotides: TGCGCCAGCAGCCGGGTAGGCTTTAACTATGGCTACACCTTC.

The chain is built from TRBV5-1 and TRBJ2-7; 11 positions agree with TRBD2. Trimming at V came to 4 bases and at J to 6 bases, leaving 9 bases not matched to a gene. The CDR3 consists of 15 residues. CDR1 is SGHRS, CDR2 YFSETQ, per germline. CDR3 DNA sequence: TGCGCCAGCAGCCTGAGACTAGCGGGATCCCCCGAGCAGTACTTC. Protein: CASSLRLAGSPEQYF.

J is TRBJ2-1 and V is TRBV5-6; no clear D gene. V was cut by 4 bases and J by 2 bases, with 7 bases left in between. Per the germline V gene, CDR1 is SGHDT and CDR2 is YYEEEE. CDR3 length: 13 amino acids. The chain's CDR3 is CASSQRTYNEQFF. CDR3 DNA sequence: TGTGCCAGCAGCCAGAGGACCTACAATGAGCAGTTCTTC. Full variable domain (rest looked up from reference TRBV5-6 and TRBJ2-1): DAGVTQSPTHLIKTRGQQVTLRCSPKSGHDTVSWYQQALGQGPQFIFQYYEEEERQRGNFPDRFSGHQFPNYSSELNVNALLLGDSALYLCASSQRTYNEQFFGPGTRLTVL.

The gene calls are TRBV27 and TRBJ1-1; D possibly corresponds to TRBD1 (6 bases). Germline lookup yields CDR1 MNHEY and CDR2 SMNVEV (reference sequence). V shed 8 bases and J shed 2 bases, with 24 bases lying between them. This CDR3 contains 17 residues. The CDR3 nucleotides are TGTGCCAGCCTGGGTATGGGGGCCTCAGGCCCTAACACTGAAGCTTTCTTT. It codes for CASLGMGASGPNTEAFF.

The rearrangement joins TRBV28 to TRBJ1-2; D remains ambiguous. Germline V gives CDR1 MDHEN, CDR2 SYDVKM. CDR3 length: 14 residues. V was clipped by 11 bases and J by 5 bases, with 21 bases between them. CDR3 coding DNA: TGTGCCGTTCTCAGTAGGGCAGGAACGTATGGCTACACCTTC. Translated, it gives CAVLSRAGTYGYTF.

The rearrangement uses TRBV7-2 and TRBJ1-5, with D perhaps TRBD1 (6 bases). Between the trimmed V and J ends, which lost 5 bases and 2 bases, there was a span of 25 bases. The germline CDR1 and CDR2 sequences are SGHTA and FQGNSA. There are 19 residues in the CDR3. DNA for the CDR3: TGTGCCAGCAGCCAAAGACAGGTTCTGCACGAGGAAGGCAATCAGCCCCAGCATTTT. This codes for CASSQRQVLHEEGNQPQHF.

This clone showed up just once. The chain has TRBV7-2 and TRBJ2-7; D possibly corresponds to TRBD1 (6 bases). Trimming took 1 base from V and 2 from J, leaving 12 bases between them. The CDR3 contains 15 residues. Germline V gene sequence: CDR1 SGHTA, CDR2 FQGNSA. The CDR3 DNA reads TGTGCCAGCAGCTTAGTTCCACAGGGCCCCTACGAGCAGTACTTC. Translation gives CASSLVPQGPYEQYF.

J is TRBJ1-1 and V is TRBV9; D unclear. Per the germline V gene, CDR1 is SGDLS and CDR2 is YYNGEE. This CDR3 has 13 amino acids. V dropped 0 bases and J dropped 4 bases, with 7 bases sitting between them. The CDR3, as DNA: TGTGCCAGCAGCGTAGATTGGGGCACTGAAGCTTTCTTT. Translation gives CASSVDWGTEAFF.

The chain is built from TRBV28 and TRBJ2-3, with D perhaps assigned TRBD1 or TRBD2 (6 bases each). CDR1 is MDHEN and CDR2 is SYDVKM in the germline V gene. The germline V and J ends were trimmed by 6 bases and 1 base, with 11 bases remaining between them. The CDR3 loop spans 14 amino acids. The CDR3 nucleotides read TGTGCCAGCAGGTTGGGGGGCGGCACAGATACGCAGTATTTT. Encoded protein: CASRLGGGTDTQYF.

V gene TRBV2 combines with J gene TRBJ2-7, with TRBD1 identical over 7 bases. CDR3 length: 13 amino acids. Looked up from germline, CDR1 is SNHLY and CDR2 is FYNNEI. The V segment lost 7 bases and the J segment 3 bases; nucleotides outside the gene matches: 6. CDR3 loop: CASKGARHYEQYF. DNA for the CDR3: TGTGCCAGCAAGGGGGCCAGACACTACGAGCAGTACTTC.

In nucleotides, the CDR3 is TGTGCCAGCAGTCGGGACAGGGAGAATTCACCCCTCCACTTT. It encodes CASSRDRENSPLHF. V is TRBV7-9 and J is TRBJ1-6; 9 nucleotides agree with TRBD1. Germline V gene lookup returns CDR1 SEHNR and CDR2 FQNEAQ (reference sequence). The CDR3 sequence is 14 residues long. Germline trimming cut 6 bases from V and 7 bases from J; bases unmatched to any gene: 4.